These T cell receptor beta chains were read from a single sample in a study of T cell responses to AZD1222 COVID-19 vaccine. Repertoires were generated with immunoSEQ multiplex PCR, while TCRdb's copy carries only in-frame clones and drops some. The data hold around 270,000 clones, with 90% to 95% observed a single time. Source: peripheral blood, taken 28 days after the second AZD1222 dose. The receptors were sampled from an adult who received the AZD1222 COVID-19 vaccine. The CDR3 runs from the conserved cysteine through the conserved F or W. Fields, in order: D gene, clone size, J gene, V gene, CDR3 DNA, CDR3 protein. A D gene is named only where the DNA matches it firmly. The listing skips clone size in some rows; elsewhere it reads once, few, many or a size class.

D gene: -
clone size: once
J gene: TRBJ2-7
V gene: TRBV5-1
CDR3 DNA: TGCGCCAGCAGCTCATCTAGCGTTGGTAGGGACGAGCAGTACTTC
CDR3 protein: CASSSSSVGRDEQYF

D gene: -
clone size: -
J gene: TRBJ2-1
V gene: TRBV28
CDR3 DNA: TGTGCCAGCAGTACACCGGGACTAGGGGGCGATGAGCAGTTCTTC
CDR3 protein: CASSTPGLGGDEQFF

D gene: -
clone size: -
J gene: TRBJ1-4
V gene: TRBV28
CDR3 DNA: TGTGCCAGCAGTTTGGGGGGGGCTGATGAAAAACTGTTTTTT
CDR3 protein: CASSLGGADEKLFF

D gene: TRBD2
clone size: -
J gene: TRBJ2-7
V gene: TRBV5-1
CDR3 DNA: TGCGCCAGCAGCTTGGGTACTAGCGGTTCCTACGAGCAGTACTTC
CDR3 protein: CASSLGTSGSYEQYF

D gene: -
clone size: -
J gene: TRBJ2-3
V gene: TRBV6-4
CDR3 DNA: TGTGCCAGCAGTGACTATAAGACCTCAGATACGCAGTATTTT
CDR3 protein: CASSDYKTSDTQYF

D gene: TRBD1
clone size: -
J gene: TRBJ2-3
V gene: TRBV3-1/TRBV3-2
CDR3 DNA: TGTGCCAGCAGCCAAGGTGGAACAGGGGTAGATACGCAGTATTTT
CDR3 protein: CASSQGGTGVDTQYF

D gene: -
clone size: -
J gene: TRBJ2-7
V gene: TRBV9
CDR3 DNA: TGTGCCAGCAGCCAAGACAGCTTTGGCCACGAGCAGTACTTC
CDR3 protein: CASSQDSFGHEQYF

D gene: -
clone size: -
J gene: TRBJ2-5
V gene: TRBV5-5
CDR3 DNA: TGTGCCAGCAGCCAACATAGGGACGCACAAGAGACCCAGTACTTC
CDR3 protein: CASSQHRDAQETQYF

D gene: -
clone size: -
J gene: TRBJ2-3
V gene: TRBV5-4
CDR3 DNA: TGTGCCAGCAGCTTTCGGGAGATCACAGATACGCAGTATTTT
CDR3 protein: CASSFREITDTQYF

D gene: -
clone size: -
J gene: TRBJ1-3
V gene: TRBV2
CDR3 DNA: TGTGCCAGCAGTGTTAATCCTGGAAACACCATATATTTT
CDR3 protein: CASSVNPGNTIYF

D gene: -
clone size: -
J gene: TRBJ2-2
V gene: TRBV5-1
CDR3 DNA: TGCGCCAGCAGGGGGCCTAACACCGGGGAGCTGTTTTTT
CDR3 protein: CASRGPNTGELFF

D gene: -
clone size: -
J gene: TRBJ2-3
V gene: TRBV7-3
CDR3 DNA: TGTGCCAGCAGCTTAAACCCTAGCACAGATACGCAGTATTTT
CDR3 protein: CASSLNPSTDTQYF

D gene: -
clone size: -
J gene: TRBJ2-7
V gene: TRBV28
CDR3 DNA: TGTGCCAGCAGTTCGGTACGGGTCTCCTACGAGCAGTACTTC
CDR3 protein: CASSSVRVSYEQYF

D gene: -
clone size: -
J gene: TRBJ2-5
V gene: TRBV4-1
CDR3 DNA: TGCGCCAGCAGCCAAGAACGCAGTACGGAGACCCAGTACTTC
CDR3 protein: CASSQERSTETQYF

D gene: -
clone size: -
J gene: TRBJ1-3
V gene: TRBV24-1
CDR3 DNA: TGTGCCACGCAGGGCGTCTCTGGAAACACCATATATTTT
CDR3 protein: CATQGVSGNTIYF

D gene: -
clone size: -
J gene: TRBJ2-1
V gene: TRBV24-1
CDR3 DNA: TGTGCCACCAGTGATTTGTCGTCTTATGAGCAGTTCTTC
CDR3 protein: CATSDLSSYEQFF

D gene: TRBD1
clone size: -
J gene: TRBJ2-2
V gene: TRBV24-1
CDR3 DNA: TGTGCCACCAGTGACCCCGGACAGGGATCCACCGGGGAGCTGTTTTTT
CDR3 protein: CATSDPGQGSTGELFF

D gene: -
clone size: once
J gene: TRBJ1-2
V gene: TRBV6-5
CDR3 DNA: TGTGCCAGCACGGGAGGGTCCTATGGCTACACCTTC
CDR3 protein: CASTGGSYGYTF

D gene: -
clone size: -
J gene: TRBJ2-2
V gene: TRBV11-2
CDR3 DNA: TGTGCCAGCAGCTTAACGCGGGACACCGGGGAGCTGTTTTTT
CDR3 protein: CASSLTRDTGELFF

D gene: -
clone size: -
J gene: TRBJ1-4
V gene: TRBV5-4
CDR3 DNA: TGTGCCAGCAGCCAAACAGGTGCAACTAATGAAAAACTGTTTTTT
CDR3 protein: CASSQTGATNEKLFF

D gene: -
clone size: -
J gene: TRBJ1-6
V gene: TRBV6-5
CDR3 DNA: TGTGCCAGCCTGTCAGGGTCCAACCATTCACCCCTCCACTTT
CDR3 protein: CASLSGSNHSPLHF

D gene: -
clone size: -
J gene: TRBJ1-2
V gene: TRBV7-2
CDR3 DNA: TGTGCCAGCAGCCGTCGGGGGGGGGACGATGGCTACACCTTC
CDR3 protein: CASSRRGGDDGYTF

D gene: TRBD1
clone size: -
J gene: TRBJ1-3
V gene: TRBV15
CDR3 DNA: TGTGCCACCAGCCTGGACAGGGTATCTGGAAACACCATATATTTT
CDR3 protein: CATSLDRVSGNTIYF

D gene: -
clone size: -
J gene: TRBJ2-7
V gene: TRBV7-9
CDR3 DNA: TGTGCCAGCAGTCCGCGTGGGGGGGAGCAGTACTTC
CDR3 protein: CASSPRGGEQYF

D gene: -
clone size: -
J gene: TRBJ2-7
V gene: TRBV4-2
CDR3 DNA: TGTGCCAGCAGCCAATATACAGGGGTAGGGGGGGAGCAGTACTTC
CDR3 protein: CASSQYTGVGGEQYF

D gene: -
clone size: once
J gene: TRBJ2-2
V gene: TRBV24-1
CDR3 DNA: TGTGCCACCAGTGATTTGCAAAAGGGGCCCGGGGAGCTGTTTTTT
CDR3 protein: CATSDLQKGPGELFF

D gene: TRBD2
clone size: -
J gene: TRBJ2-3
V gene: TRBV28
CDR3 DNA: TGTGCCAGCACCTGGGGCGGGAGAACAGATACGCAGTATTTT
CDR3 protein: CASTWGGRTDTQYF

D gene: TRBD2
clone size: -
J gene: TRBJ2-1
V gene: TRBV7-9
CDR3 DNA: TGTGCCGGGACTAGTTTCAATGAGCAGTTCTTC
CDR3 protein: CAGTSFNEQFF

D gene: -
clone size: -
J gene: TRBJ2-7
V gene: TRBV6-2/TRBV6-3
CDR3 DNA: TGTGCCAGCAGTGGGGGACTCCAAGGGCCCAACGAGCAGTACTTC
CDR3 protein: CASSGGLQGPNEQYF

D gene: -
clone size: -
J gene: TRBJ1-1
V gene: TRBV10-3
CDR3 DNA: TGTGCCATCACTCGATCAAAAAACACTGAAGCTTTCTTT
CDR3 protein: CAITRSKNTEAFF

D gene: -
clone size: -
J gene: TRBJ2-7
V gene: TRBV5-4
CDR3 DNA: TGTGCCAGCAGCTTAATCCTCGGCGAGCAGTACTTC
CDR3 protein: CASSLILGEQYF

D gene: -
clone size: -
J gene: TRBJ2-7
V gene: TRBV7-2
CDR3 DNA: TGTGCCAGCAGCTCCTGGCCGGGGGCGGGTGAGCAGTACTTC
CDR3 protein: CASSSWPGAGEQYF

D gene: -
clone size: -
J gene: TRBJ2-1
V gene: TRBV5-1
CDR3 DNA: TGCGCCAGCAGCTTTAGCAGGGGAACCGAGAATGAGCAGTTCTTC
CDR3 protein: CASSFSRGTENEQFF

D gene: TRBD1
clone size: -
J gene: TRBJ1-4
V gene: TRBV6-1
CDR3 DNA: TGTGCCAGCAGTGACAGGGGGGCAACTAATGAAAAACTGTTTTTT
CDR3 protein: CASSDRGATNEKLFF

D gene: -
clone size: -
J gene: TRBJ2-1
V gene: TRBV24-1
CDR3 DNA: TGTGCCACCGGAGACTTGGGACAACAGGAGAATGAGCAGTTCTTC
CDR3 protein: CATGDLGQQENEQFF

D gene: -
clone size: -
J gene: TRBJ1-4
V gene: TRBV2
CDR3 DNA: TGTGCCAGCAATCAACTCTCGGAGGAAAGTGCAACTAATGAAAAACTGTTTTTT
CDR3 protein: CASNQLSEESATNEKLFF

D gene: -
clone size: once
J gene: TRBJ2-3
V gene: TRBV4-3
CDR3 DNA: TGCGCCAGCAGCAGCCCGGGCGCAGATACGCAGTATTTT
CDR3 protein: CASSSPGADTQYF

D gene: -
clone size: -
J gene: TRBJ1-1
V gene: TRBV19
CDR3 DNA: TGTGCCAGTAACACACGGGGCGGGAACACTGAAGCTTTCTTT
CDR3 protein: CASNTRGGNTEAFF

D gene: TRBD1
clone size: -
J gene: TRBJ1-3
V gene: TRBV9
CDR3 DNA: TGTGCCAGCAGCCCCTTACAGGGGGCGGGAAACACCATATATTTT
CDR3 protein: CASSPLQGAGNTIYF

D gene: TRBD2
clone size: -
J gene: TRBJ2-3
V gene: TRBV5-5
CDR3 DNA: TGTGCCAGCAGTAGGACTAGCGGGGGGGCCAGAGATACGCAGTATTTT
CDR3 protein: CASSRTSGGARDTQYF

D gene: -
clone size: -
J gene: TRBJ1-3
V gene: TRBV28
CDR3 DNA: TGTGCCAGCAGTAGAACACAGGGTAGGGACACCATATATTTT
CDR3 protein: CASSRTQGRDTIYF